The subject of this entry is one TCR beta chain. The sample originates from a study of cytomegalovirus exposure and HLA in healthy donors. Study context: Earlier findings included 117 million unique TCR beta sequences obtained from about 180 million T cells. HLA-typed donors contributed some 85 million unique TCRs, which were held in an early data release.

PCR amplification relied on 60 Vbeta primers (plus 13 Jbeta primers). Only in-frame clones appear in the TCRdb table, and some are missing; sequencing was by immunoSEQ multiplex PCR. The sample holds around 94,000 clones, approximately 80% seen once. Healthy bone marrow donors formed the donor group. CDR1 and CDR2 from the germline V gene are GTSNPN and SVGIG (reference sequence). There are 13 residues in the CDR3. V lost 0 bases and J 6 bases, leaving 9 bases between the germline ends. This rearrangement joins TRBV30 to TRBJ2-1; D is ambiguous. Material for sequencing was PBMCs. This TCR derives from a woman between 35 and 50 years old in good health and CMV-seronegative. The CDR3 here is CAWSVQNPNEQFF. The CDR3 DNA reads TGTGCCTGGAGTGTACAGAACCCCAATGAGCAGTTCTTC.